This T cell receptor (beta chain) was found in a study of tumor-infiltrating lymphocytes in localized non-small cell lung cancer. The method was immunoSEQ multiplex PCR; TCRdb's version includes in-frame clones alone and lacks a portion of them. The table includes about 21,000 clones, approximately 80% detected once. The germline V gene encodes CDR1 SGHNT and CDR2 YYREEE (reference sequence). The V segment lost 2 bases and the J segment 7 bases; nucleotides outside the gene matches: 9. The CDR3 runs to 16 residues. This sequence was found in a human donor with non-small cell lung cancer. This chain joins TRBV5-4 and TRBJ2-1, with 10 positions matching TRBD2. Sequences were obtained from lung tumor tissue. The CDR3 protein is CASSFSSGRRENEQFF. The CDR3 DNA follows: TGTGCCAGCAGCTTCTCTAGCGGGAGAAGAGAGAATGAGCAGTTCTTC.